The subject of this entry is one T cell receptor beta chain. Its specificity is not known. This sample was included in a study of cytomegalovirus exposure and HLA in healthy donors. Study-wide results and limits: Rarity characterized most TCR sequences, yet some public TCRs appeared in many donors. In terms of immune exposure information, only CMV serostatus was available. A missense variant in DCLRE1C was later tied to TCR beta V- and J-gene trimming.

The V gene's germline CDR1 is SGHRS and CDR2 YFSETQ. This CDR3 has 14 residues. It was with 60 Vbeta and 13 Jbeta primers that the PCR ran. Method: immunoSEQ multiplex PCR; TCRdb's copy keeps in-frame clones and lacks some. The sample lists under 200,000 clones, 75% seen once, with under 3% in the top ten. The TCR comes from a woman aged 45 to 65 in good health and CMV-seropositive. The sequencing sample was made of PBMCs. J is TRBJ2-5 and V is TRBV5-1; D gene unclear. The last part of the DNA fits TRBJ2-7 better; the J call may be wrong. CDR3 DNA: TGCGCCAGCAGCTTTTCCGGGTCCTCCTACGAGCAGTACTTC. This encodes CASSFSGSSYEQYF.